Sequencing of this T cell receptor (beta chain) was carried out in a study of shared clonotypes between healthy human individuals (dated by TCRdb to about 2020). In the study overall: The cohort comprised a couple of women and a few men aged 18 to 49 years. For each donor, three plates each were used for CD4 naive and CD4 memory, two plates were used for CD8 naive, and one plate was used for CD8 memory. To estimate repertoire size and how much clonotype sharing occurs between individuals, the study deeply sequenced the blood TCR repertoires of five healthy adults. Leukapheresis yielded between about 0.85 and 10 billion PBMCs per donor. Different laboratories and diverse techniques were used to prepare libraries and sequence TCR repertoires, to increase sequencing depth and limit assay-specific biases.

CD8 naive samples were obtained by positive selection for CCR7 among CD45RO-negative cells, yielding a CD45RA+CCR7+ population from which TemRA cells were excluded. Healthy HIV-negative adults with no recently reported acute infections or vaccinations were included as donors. Only Caucasian adults living in Nashville, Tennessee, USA were represented among the donors. Blood was obtained by leukapheresis, after which PBMCs were separated by Ficoll-Histopaque density gradient centrifugation and cryopreserved in liquid nitrogen vapor phase. Analytical flow cytometry was used to check the purity and quantity of every magnetically sorted T cell population. From each sorted fraction, genomic DNA was isolated and quantified by UV absorbance on a Nanodrop 2000c. Using the deep immunoSEQ assay, TCR CDR3 regions were amplified from genomic DNA by multiplex PCR. For each cell subset, the extracted genomic DNA was distributed evenly across all wells of several immunoSEQ 96-well plates, and each plate served as one replicate. For sorted subsets, around 200 ng genomic DNA, equal to tens of thousands of T cell genomes, was loaded into each replicate PCR. The purified libraries were quantified using a Qubit 3.0 fluorometer, sized with a Bioanalyzer 2100, and then quantified again using the KAPA Library Quantification kit. A separate single-read 150-cycle Illumina NextSeq 550 flow cell was used to sequence each immunoSEQ 96-well plate. As for how the authors treated the data: Because only junctional sequences without quality scores were contained in the immunoSEQ output, filtering matching that applied to full-length reads could not be performed. Sequences were annotated with PyIR, a Python wrapper for IgBLAST v1.9, using IMGT germline references to assign V/J genes and CDR3. Reads were removed for weak V/J assignments (E-value above 1e-6), missing CDR3, stop codons, out-of-frame junctions, or ambiguous translated residues. V3J clonotypes were defined by identical inferred V gene, J gene, and CDR3 amino acid sequence. Percentage overlap between repertoires was computed as shared unique clonotypes divided by the size of the smaller repertoire. Richness of each repertoire was evaluated using RTK rarefaction, the Chao1 estimator, and Recon v2.1 estimates of unobserved clonotypes. Generation probabilities for all TCRbeta clonotypes obtained by the gDNA method from a handful of donors were computed using OLGA. TCRdb holds this immuneACCESS table with in-frame rearrangements only. Some clones are missing; in checked studies, unresolved V genes explain under half, and the rest has no known cause. That table supplies the V and J calls and clone size; D and trimming were determined from the DNA. Present in this sample are over 750,000 clones, just over 95% of which were seen just once. The ten largest clones represent roughly 0.23% of the sample.

Compared with germline, V lacks 0 bases and J lacks 4 bases; bases without a gene match: 11. For CDR1 and CDR2, the germline V gene (reference sequence) lists SEHNR and FQNEAQ. The CDR3 runs 18 amino acids, cysteine and phenylalanine included. Here the CDR3 DNA is all that survives: 54 bases in frame from base 1. Results the study describes overall, beyond this receptor: Clonotypes shared by all four sorted-subset donors showed higher generation probabilities than non-shared clonotypes. Because the study included a small number of donors, the genetic and exposure-history diversity represented was limited. Estimated clonotype richness was generally larger for naive than for memory subsets. About 4.5% of naive CD4, 3.5% of naive CD8, approximately 2.2% of memory CD4, and around 0.42% of memory CD8 clonotypes were shared across four donors. Based on pairwise subsampling, the degree of clonotype sharing among donors was expected to be affected by sequencing depth. Even with the large sequencing depth, rarefaction of the sorted-subset datasets indicated that sequencing was incomplete. Sampling was restricted to blood, and TCR repertoires in tissues likely differ from the TCR repertoires found in blood.

Points on this clone: What antigen it recognizes has not been identified. No base quality values were provided; no much bigger clone lies one nucleotide off.

The rearrangement combines TRBV7-9 with TRBJ2-2; TRBD1 lines up with 7 middle nucleotides. The sequenced material came from naive CD8+ T cells sorted from blood. This specimen's cell subset or site label, interpreted: CD45RA+CCR7+. The sequence derives from a young man in good health. The CDR3 region reads CASSLAGFGTDLTGELFF. At the DNA level, the sequence is TGTGCCAGCAGCTTAGCAGGGTTCGGGACAGATCTCACCGGGGAGCTGTTTTTT.